These T cell receptor beta chains were read from a single sample in a study of T cell responses to AZD1222 COVID-19 vaccine. Generated by immunoSEQ multiplex PCR, the TCRdb table keeps only in-frame clones and is missing some. The sample carries roughly 120,000 clones, 85% to 95% recorded once. The source material was peripheral blood, sampled 28 days after the second AZD1222 dose. The receptors here all came from an adult who received the AZD1222 COVID-19 vaccine. Both conserved end residues are part of each CDR3. A D gene is named only where the DNA matches it firmly. The listing skips clone size in some rows; elsewhere it reads once, few, many or a size class.

clone_size: NA
j_call: TRBJ1-5
v_call: TRBV9
d_call: NA
cdr3_aa: CASSDGERGPQHF
cdr3_nt: TGTGCCAGCAGCGACGGAGAGAGGGGGCCCCAGCATTTT

clone_size: NA
j_call: TRBJ1-1
v_call: TRBV2
d_call: TRBD1
cdr3_aa: CASATGGVTEAFF
cdr3_nt: TGTGCCAGCGCAACAGGGGGCGTCACTGAAGCTTTCTTT

clone_size: NA
j_call: TRBJ1-1
v_call: TRBV2
d_call: NA
cdr3_aa: CASSRTTGGGTEAFF
cdr3_nt: TGTGCCAGCAGTCGAACGACGGGGGGAGGTACTGAAGCTTTCTTT

clone_size: NA
j_call: TRBJ2-3
v_call: TRBV4-1
d_call: NA
cdr3_aa: CASSLGRGVLDTQYF
cdr3_nt: TGCGCCAGCAGCCTCGGGCGGGGTGTATTAGATACGCAGTATTTT

clone_size: once
j_call: TRBJ2-3
v_call: TRBV2
d_call: TRBD2
cdr3_aa: CADQLAGGADTQYF
cdr3_nt: TGTGCCGACCAACTAGCGGGGGGGGCAGATACGCAGTATTTT

clone_size: NA
j_call: TRBJ2-7
v_call: TRBV5-1
d_call: NA
cdr3_aa: CASSLGQPSYEQYF
cdr3_nt: TGCGCCAGCAGCTTAGGACAACCATCCTACGAGCAGTACTTC

clone_size: NA
j_call: TRBJ2-3
v_call: TRBV9
d_call: NA
cdr3_aa: CASSVIGESGTDTQYF
cdr3_nt: TGTGCCAGCAGCGTAATTGGCGAGAGCGGCACAGATACGCAGTATTTT

clone_size: once
j_call: TRBJ1-5
v_call: TRBV3-1/TRBV3-2
d_call: NA
cdr3_aa: CASSQGGGISQPQHF
cdr3_nt: TGTGCCAGCAGCCAAGGAGGGGGAATCAGTCAGCCCCAGCATTTT

clone_size: NA
j_call: TRBJ2-7
v_call: TRBV21-1
d_call: NA
cdr3_aa: CASSKSVRDRVKFSYEQYF
cdr3_nt: TGTGCCAGCAGCAAAAGCGTCAGGGACAGGGTCAAATTCTCCTACGAGCAGTACTTC

clone_size: NA
j_call: TRBJ2-1
v_call: TRBV7-9
d_call: TRBD1
cdr3_aa: CASSLTILQGAGNEQFF
cdr3_nt: TGTGCCAGCAGCTTAACCATATTACAGGGGGCCGGCAATGAGCAGTTCTTC

clone_size: NA
j_call: TRBJ1-1
v_call: TRBV6-4
d_call: NA
cdr3_aa: CASSEGGQNEAFF
cdr3_nt: TGTGCCAGCAGTGAAGGGGGGCAAAATGAAGCTTTCTTT

clone_size: NA
j_call: TRBJ1-1
v_call: TRBV30
d_call: NA
cdr3_aa: CAWSVRDGQKLEAFF
cdr3_nt: TGTGCCTGGAGTGTCAGGGACGGCCAAAAACTAGAAGCTTTCTTT

clone_size: NA
j_call: TRBJ1-1
v_call: TRBV20-1
d_call: NA
cdr3_aa: CSASSGGQIEAFF
cdr3_nt: TGCAGTGCTAGTTCCGGGGGGCAGATTGAAGCTTTCTTT

clone_size: NA
j_call: TRBJ2-7
v_call: TRBV27
d_call: TRBD2
cdr3_aa: CASRLAASYEQYF
cdr3_nt: TGTGCCAGCCGACTAGCGGCCTCCTACGAGCAGTACTTC

clone_size: NA
j_call: TRBJ1-5
v_call: TRBV5-6
d_call: NA
cdr3_aa: CAAKGMQPQHF
cdr3_nt: TGTGCCGCGAAGGGGATGCAGCCCCAGCATTTT

clone_size: NA
j_call: TRBJ1-2
v_call: TRBV18
d_call: TRBD1
cdr3_aa: CASSPTTGINYGYTF
cdr3_nt: TGTGCCAGCTCACCAACGACAGGGATTAACTATGGCTACACCTTC

clone_size: once
j_call: TRBJ2-7
v_call: TRBV7-2
d_call: TRBD1
cdr3_aa: CASSKDRGYYEQYF
cdr3_nt: TGTGCCAGCAGCAAAGACAGGGGGTACTACGAGCAGTACTTC

clone_size: NA
j_call: TRBJ1-6
v_call: TRBV5-4
d_call: NA
cdr3_aa: CASSAGVVSPLHF
cdr3_nt: TGTGCCAGCAGTGCAGGGGTCGTGTCACCCCTCCACTTT

clone_size: NA
j_call: TRBJ2-7
v_call: TRBV13
d_call: NA
cdr3_aa: CASSLAAYEQYF
cdr3_nt: TGTGCCAGCAGCTTAGCGGCCTACGAGCAGTACTTC

clone_size: NA
j_call: TRBJ1-1
v_call: TRBV5-6
d_call: NA
cdr3_aa: CASSLRGVNTEAFF
cdr3_nt: TGTGCCAGCAGCTTGAGGGGCGTGAACACTGAAGCTTTCTTT

clone_size: NA
j_call: TRBJ1-1
v_call: TRBV19
d_call: NA
cdr3_aa: CASAWYTEAFF
cdr3_nt: TGTGCCAGCGCATGGTATACTGAAGCTTTCTTT

clone_size: once
j_call: TRBJ1-4
v_call: TRBV18
d_call: NA
cdr3_aa: CASSIQGVNEKLFF
cdr3_nt: TGTGCCAGCTCCATACAGGGCGTGAATGAAAAACTGTTTTTT

clone_size: NA
j_call: TRBJ1-2
v_call: TRBV2
d_call: NA
cdr3_aa: CASTPPGDGGYTF
cdr3_nt: TGTGCCAGCACCCCCCCGGGGGATGGTGGCTACACCTTC

clone_size: NA
j_call: TRBJ1-2
v_call: TRBV30
d_call: NA
cdr3_aa: CAWSATTGYGYTF
cdr3_nt: TGTGCCTGGAGTGCAACCACGGGCTATGGCTACACCTTC

clone_size: NA
j_call: TRBJ1-5
v_call: TRBV6-6
d_call: NA
cdr3_aa: CASRGRGINGPQHF
cdr3_nt: TGTGCCAGCAGGGGCCGGGGGATTAACGGGCCCCAGCATTTT

clone_size: NA
j_call: TRBJ2-7
v_call: TRBV4-3
d_call: NA
cdr3_aa: CASSQAPAVSTYEQYF
cdr3_nt: TGCGCCAGCAGCCAAGCCCCCGCAGTCTCCACCTACGAGCAGTACTTC

clone_size: NA
j_call: TRBJ1-3
v_call: TRBV15
d_call: NA
cdr3_aa: CATGFDTSSGNTIYF
cdr3_nt: TGTGCCACCGGGTTCGACACCTCCTCTGGAAACACCATATATTTT

clone_size: NA
j_call: TRBJ1-2
v_call: TRBV28
d_call: NA
cdr3_aa: CASSLGQGGYGHTF
cdr3_nt: TGTGCCAGCAGTTTAGGCCAGGGAGGCTATGGCCACACCTTC

clone_size: NA
j_call: TRBJ1-1
v_call: TRBV13
d_call: TRBD1
cdr3_aa: CASSLEDRGTEAFF
cdr3_nt: TGTGCCAGCAGCCTGGAGGACAGGGGAACTGAAGCTTTCTTT